These 8 T cell receptor beta chains share one sample of origin, sequenced in a study of cytomegalovirus exposure and HLA in healthy donors. Researchers ran the PCR with 60 Vbeta and 13 Jbeta primers. Measured with immunoSEQ multiplex PCR; TCRdb has only the in-frame clones, and not every one. The sample holds about 180,000 clones; under 85% are singletons and the top ten take under 3%. Source material: PBMCs. These receptors all come from a human donor in good health.

The chain couples TRBV7-9 to TRBJ1-1, with 10 bases that match TRBD1. With 5 bases clipped from V and 11 bases from J, the junction kept 8 bases outside the gene matches. The length of the CDR3 is 13 residues. The germline V gene encodes CDR1 SEHNR and CDR2 FQNEAQ (reference sequence). CDR3 in amino acids: CASSTNDRGQAFF. CDR3 DNA: TGTGCCAGCAGCACGAACGACAGGGGGCAGGCTTTCTTT.

The chain recombines TRBV19 with TRBJ2-7; D remains unclear. Germline CDR1 LNHDA, CDR2 SQIVND (reference sequence). Trimming pared 1 base from V and 2 bases from J, leaving 9 bases between. This CDR3 spans 14 amino acids. In DNA form, the CDR3 reads TGTGCCAGTAGTATAGGACAACCCGCCTACGAGCAGTACTTC. Translation: CASSIGQPAYEQYF.

V and J are TRBV7-2 and TRBJ1-1, with no clear D. V was clipped by 5 bases and J by 0 bases, with 13 bases between them. CDR3 length: 15 residues. Germline assignment: CDR1 SGHTA and CDR2 FQGNSA. The DNA of the CDR3 is TGTGCCAGCAGCGCTACCACCATACTGAACACTGAAGCTTTCTTT. This codes for CASSATTILNTEAFF.

This chain links TRBV27 with TRBJ2-1; 10 bases are shared with TRBD2. V shed 4 bases and J 0 bases; nucleotides not matched to a gene: 9. Germline CDR1 MNHEY, CDR2 SMNVEV (reference sequence). This CDR3 is built from 18 residues. The CDR3 region is CASSYRLAGALSYNEQFF. CDR3 DNA sequence: TGTGCCAGCAGTTACCGGCTAGCGGGGGCCCTCTCCTACAATGAGCAGTTCTTC.

The chain couples TRBV7-9 to TRBJ2-7, with D perhaps matching TRBD2 (5 bases). The CDR3 extends over 15 amino acids. V gave up 4 bases and J gave up 4 bases, with 17 bases separating them. The germline CDR1 and CDR2 sequences are SEHNR and FQNEAQ (reference sequence). DNA for the CDR3: TGTGCCAGCAGCTCCCTGGGTGGTAGCGTTTACGAGCAGTACTTC. Its translation: CASSSLGGSVYEQYF.

V gene TRBV7-9 combines with J gene TRBJ2-1, with D possibly TRBD2 on 5 matching bases. Germline V gives CDR1 SEHNR, CDR2 FQNEAQ (reference sequence). There are 15 residues in the CDR3. V lost 1 base, J lost 2 bases, and 9 bases lay in between. CDR3 in DNA: TGTGCCAGCAGCTTAGAGGTCGGGGCCTACAATGAGCAGTTCTTC. Translation gives CASSLEVGAYNEQFF.

This clone was seen a few times. V gene TRBV13 combines with J gene TRBJ2-3; 12 positions match TRBD2. The ends lost 0 bases at V and 4 bases at J; junction bases unmatched: 5. This CDR3 has 17 amino acids. Looked up from germline, CDR1 is PRHDT and CDR2 is FYEKMQ (reference sequence). The CDR3 region has the DNA TGTGCCAGCAGCTTAGGGAATCTAGCGGGGGGGCCAGATACGCAGTATTTT. This gives the protein CASSLGNLAGGPDTQYF.

The chain has TRBV5-1 and TRBJ2-2; TRBD2 agrees at 7 bases. J was trimmed by 7 bases and V by 1 base; bases with no gene match: 13. The CDR3 consists of 17 residues. CDR1 SGHRS and CDR2 YFSETQ come from the germline V gene. CDR3 region: CASSLFSGVGRGGELFF. The DNA of the CDR3 is TGCGCCAGCAGCTTGTTCAGCGGGGTCGGACGGGGCGGGGAGCTGTTTTTT.